Listed below are T cell receptor beta chains from one sample, sequenced in a study of vaccination and CD4 T cells after COVID-19. TCRdb reprocessed the PCR reads with MiXCR, giving one entry per CDR3 protein. The table has roughly 7,900 distinct CDR3 sequences, more than 30% seen once. Antigens for these TCRs are unknown. The sample taken for sequencing was CD4+ T cells from blood, cultured in vitro. The receptor set was obtained from a human donor in good health. Both conserved end residues are part of each CDR3.

V	J	CDR3
TRBV7-2	TRBJ2-1	CASSTQSRTIYNEQFF
TRBV20-1	TRBJ2-3	CSARMPRVGDTQYF
TRBV20-1	TRBJ1-4	CSLTLNEKLFF
TRBV6-1	TRBJ1-4	CASTQGAHETEKLFF
TRBV29-1	TRBJ1-1	CSVVGHRGTEAFF
TRBV27	TRBJ1-2	CASSSLNLGYGYTF
TRBV2	TRBJ1-1	CASSEVGPGTEAFF
TRBV4-1	TRBJ2-7	CASSQPGRGDSYEQYF
TRBV6-1	TRBJ2-2	CASSMGQGATGELFF
TRBV7-8	TRBJ2-3	CASSLNGNTQYF
TRBV7-2	TRBJ1-1	CASSLRTANTEAFF
TRBV19	TRBJ1-2	CASSTYRTAQGGYTF
TRBV20-1	TRBJ1-6	CSARGQGAVNNSPLHF
TRBV29-1	TRBJ2-7	CSVEGPGVLREQYF
TRBV7-6	TRBJ2-5	CASSRGETQYF